The 7 T cell receptor beta chains below were found in one sample sequenced in a study of cytomegalovirus exposure and HLA in healthy donors. PCR was performed using 60 Vbeta and 13 Jbeta primers. The repertoire was sequenced with immunoSEQ multiplex PCR; TCRdb's copy has only in-frame clones and lacks some. The sample consists of roughly 120,000 clones, roughly four fifths of them appearing once. Sequences were obtained from PBMCs. All receptors derive from a man aged 50 to 60 in good health and CMV-seronegative.

The gene calls are TRBV6-4 and TRBJ2-5; a weak D match, TRBD2 (8 bases). Trimming took off 7 bases at V and 5 bases at J, with 20 bases between the two ends. Germline assignment: CDR1 MRHNA and CDR2 SNTAGT. The CDR3 extends over 15 amino acids. The chain's CDR3 is CASTHHGGGQETQYF. The CDR3 coding sequence is TGTGCCAGCACCCACCACGGGGGGGGACAGGAGACCCAGTACTTC.

This clone was recorded a few times. The chain uses TRBV5-6 and TRBJ2-2; 7 bases align to TRBD1. J gave up 5 bases and V 4 bases, and 8 bases lay outside the gene matches. Per the germline V gene, CDR1 is SGHDT and CDR2 is YYEEEE. The CDR3 totals 15 residues. CDR3 region: CASSHTGVSTGELFF. In nucleotides, the CDR3 is TGTGCCAGCAGCCATACAGGGGTTTCGACCGGGGAGCTGTTTTTT.

This clone was observed a few times. V and J are TRBV29-1 and TRBJ1-1, with 12 nucleotides matching TRBD1. V was pared by 6 bases and J by 6 bases, with 8 bases of the junction left unmatched. This CDR3 has 14 residues. Germline lookup yields CDR1 SQVTM and CDR2 ANQGSEA. The DNA of the CDR3 is TGCAGCGTACGGGACAGGGGGCTGAGGGCTGAAGCTTTCTTT. Translation: CSVRDRGLRAEAFF.

This clone was observed a single time. The V call is TRBV2, the J call TRBJ2-5, with TRBD1 identical over 7 bases. Unmatched junction bases numbered 6, after V lost 5 bases and J lost 0 bases. Germline loops: CDR1 SNHLY, CDR2 FYNNEI. The CDR3 covers 15 residues. The CDR3 region has the DNA TGTGCCAGCAGTTACCGGGACAGATACCAAGAGACCCAGTACTTC. As protein: CASSYRDRYQETQYF.

In DNA, the CDR3 is TGTGCCAGCAGCTTACGCACAGGGGGTTCTGGCTACACCTTC. Protein: CASSLRTGGSGYTF. This chain uses TRBV7-9 with TRBJ1-2, with 8 bases aligning to TRBD1. The CDR3 is 14 amino acids. With V trimmed by 2 bases and J by 7 bases, 6 bases remained unmatched. Germline lookup yields CDR1 SEHNR and CDR2 FQNEAQ (reference sequence).

The CDR3: CASSLGAGGPGYTF. The DNA of the CDR3 is TGTGCCAGCAGCTTAGGAGCCGGGGGGCCTGGCTACACCTTC. The chain has TRBV11-2 and TRBJ1-2; D is possibly TRBD1 (6 bases). The V and J ends lost 1 base and 7 bases respectively, with 13 bases between them. The CDR3 loop spans 14 amino acids. Germline V CDR1 and CDR2: SGHAT, FQNNGV.

This chain links TRBV4-2 with TRBJ2-1; no reliable D call. The V end was cut by 1 base, the J end by 6 bases, with 10 bases between. The length of the CDR3 is 14 residues. From germline, CDR1 is LGHNA and CDR2 YNFKEQ. The CDR3 sequence: CASSQGGRGNEQFF. Here the CDR3 DNA reads TGTGCCAGCAGCCAAGGAGGTCGAGGCAATGAGCAGTTCTTC.